The 7 T cell receptor beta chains presented below share a single source sample, sequenced in a study of T cell responses to AZD1222 COVID-19 vaccine. Method: immunoSEQ multiplex PCR; TCRdb's copy keeps in-frame clones and lacks some. The table includes fewer than 150,000 clones, around 93% detected once. Here the sequenced sample was peripheral blood, taken 28 days after the second AZD1222 dose. These receptors all come from an adult who received the AZD1222 COVID-19 vaccine.

The chain uses TRBV11-2 and TRBJ1-6; 8 bases are a match to TRBD1. V dropped 8 bases and J dropped 10; count of bases not matched to a gene: 13. The CDR3 covers 15 residues. Germline values: CDR1 SGHAT, CDR2 FQNNGV. As DNA, the CDR3 is TGTGCCAGCCGGTCCCTCCGGGACAGGCGATCACCCCTCCACTTT. Protein product: CASRSLRDRRSPLHF.

This clone was observed once. V and J are TRBV3-1 (or the pseudogene TRBV3-2) and TRBJ1-1; D is possibly TRBD1 (6 bases). The V and J ends lost 4 bases and 3 bases respectively, with 12 bases between them. The CDR3 has 14 amino acids. Germline V lookup: CDR1 LGHDT, CDR2 YNNKEL (reference sequence). The CDR3 nucleotides read TGTGCCAGCAGCCCCACAGGGCAGCACACTGAAGCTTTCTTT. Translation: CASSPTGQHTEAFF.

This clone showed up just once. The rearrangement joins TRBV30 to TRBJ1-6; D perhaps matches TRBD1 (6 bases). Germline V gene data show CDR1 as GTSNPN and CDR2 as SVGIG (reference sequence). The CDR3 runs 16 residues. Trimming took 4 bases from V and 0 from J, leaving 13 bases between them. CDR3 DNA: TGTGCCTGGAATTTAGGGGGGAGCTCCTATAATTCACCCCTCCACTTT. This encodes CAWNLGGSSYNSPLHF.

The chain employs TRBV7-8 and TRBJ2-5, with no clear D. The CDR3 is made up of 15 amino acids. Trimming removed 3 bases at V and 5 bases at J, with 16 bases between. CDR1 is SGHVS, CDR2 FQNEAQ, per germline. The CDR3: CASSLMPNPSETQYF. The CDR3 coding sequence is TGTGCCAGCAGCTTGATGCCGAATCCCAGCGAGACCCAGTACTTC.

J is TRBJ2-1 and V is TRBV6-6, with D perhaps matching TRBD2 (6 bases). This CDR3 spans 17 amino acids. Germline V gene lookup returns CDR1 MNHNY and CDR2 SVGAGI (reference sequence). V was shortened by 5 bases and J by 3 bases, with 20 bases between the two germline ends. The DNA of the CDR3 is TGTGCCAGCAGTCGATCAATGACCGGGCGGGGCTACAATGAGCAGTTCTTC. It codes for CASSRSMTGRGYNEQFF.

This chain links TRBV7-2 with TRBJ1-6, with D possibly being TRBD1 (6 bases). V was pared by 0 bases and J by 8 bases, with 8 bases between. The V gene's germline CDR1 is SGHTA and CDR2 FQGNSA. CDR3 length: 14 amino acids. DNA for the CDR3: TGTGCCAGCAGCTTAGCGGGACATCATTCACCCCTCCACTTT. This codes for CASSLAGHHSPLHF.

The chain couples TRBV27 to TRBJ1-1; 9 bases are shared with TRBD1. The germline V gene encodes CDR1 MNHEY and CDR2 SMNVEV (reference sequence). The ends lost 2 bases at V and 1 base at J; junction bases unmatched: 14. The CDR3 contains 19 residues. This CDR3 reads CASSLRGSGQGFGNTEAFF. CDR3 sequence (DNA): TGTGCCAGCAGTTTAAGAGGTAGCGGACAGGGGTTCGGGAACACTGAAGCTTTCTTT.